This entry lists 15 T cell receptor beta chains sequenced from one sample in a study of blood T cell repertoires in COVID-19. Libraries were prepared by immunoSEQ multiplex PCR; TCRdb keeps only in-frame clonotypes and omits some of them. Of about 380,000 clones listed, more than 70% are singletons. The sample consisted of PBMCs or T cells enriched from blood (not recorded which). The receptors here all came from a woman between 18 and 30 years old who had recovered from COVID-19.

The CDR3 sequence is CASSTDQGTSPLHF. The CDR3 DNA follows: TGCGCCAGCAGTACGGACCAGGGGACTTCACCCCTCCACTTT. V and J are TRBV4-1 and TRBJ1-6, with a possible D match to TRBD1 (6 bases). V was pared by 6 bases and J by 9 bases, with 15 bases between. The CDR3 spans 14 residues. Germline V gene sequence: CDR1 MGHRA, CDR2 YSYEKL.

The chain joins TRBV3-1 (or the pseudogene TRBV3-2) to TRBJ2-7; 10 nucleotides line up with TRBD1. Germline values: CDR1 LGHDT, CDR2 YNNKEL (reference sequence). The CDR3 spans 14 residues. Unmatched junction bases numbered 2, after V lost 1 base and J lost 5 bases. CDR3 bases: TGTGCCAGCAGCCAAGGGGACAGGGGCCACGAGCAGTACTTC. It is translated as CASSQGDRGHEQYF.

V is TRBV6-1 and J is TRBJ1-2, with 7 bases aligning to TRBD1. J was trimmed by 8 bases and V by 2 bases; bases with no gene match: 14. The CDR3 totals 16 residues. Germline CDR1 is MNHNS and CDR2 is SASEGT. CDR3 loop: CASSESGTEEWYGYTF. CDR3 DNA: TGTGCCAGCAGTGAATCCGGGACAGAGGAGTGGTACGGCTACACCTTC.

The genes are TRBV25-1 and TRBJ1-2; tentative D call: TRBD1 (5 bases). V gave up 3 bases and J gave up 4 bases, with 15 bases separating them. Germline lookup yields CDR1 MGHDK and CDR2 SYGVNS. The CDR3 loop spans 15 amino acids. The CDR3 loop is CASSESGTETYGYTF. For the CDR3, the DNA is TGTGCCAGCAGTGAGTCCGGGACTGAGACCTATGGCTACACCTTC.

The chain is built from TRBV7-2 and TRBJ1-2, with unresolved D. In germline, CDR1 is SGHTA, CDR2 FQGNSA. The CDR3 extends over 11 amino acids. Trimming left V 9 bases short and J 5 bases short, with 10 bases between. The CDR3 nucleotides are TGTGCCAGGGAGACGGGATATGGCTACACCTTC. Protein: CARETGYGYTF.

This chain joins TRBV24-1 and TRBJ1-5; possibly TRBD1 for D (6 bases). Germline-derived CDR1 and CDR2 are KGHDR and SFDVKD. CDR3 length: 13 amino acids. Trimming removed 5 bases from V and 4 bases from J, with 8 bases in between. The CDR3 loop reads CATSARGNQPQHF. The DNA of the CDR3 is TGTGCCACCAGTGCGAGGGGGAATCAGCCCCAGCATTTT.

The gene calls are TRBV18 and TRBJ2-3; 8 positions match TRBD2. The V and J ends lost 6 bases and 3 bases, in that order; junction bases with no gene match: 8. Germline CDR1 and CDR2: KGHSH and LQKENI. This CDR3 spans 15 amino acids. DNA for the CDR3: TGTGCCAGCTCCCTCTACGGGGGGGGAACAGATACGCAGTATTTT. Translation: CASSLYGGGTDTQYF.

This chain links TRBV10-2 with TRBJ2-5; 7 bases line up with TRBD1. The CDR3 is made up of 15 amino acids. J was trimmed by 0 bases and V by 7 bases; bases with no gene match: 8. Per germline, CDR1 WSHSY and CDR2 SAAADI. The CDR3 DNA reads TGCGCCAGCAACTTCGGACAGGCCAACCAAGAGACCCAGTACTTC. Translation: CASNFGQANQETQYF.

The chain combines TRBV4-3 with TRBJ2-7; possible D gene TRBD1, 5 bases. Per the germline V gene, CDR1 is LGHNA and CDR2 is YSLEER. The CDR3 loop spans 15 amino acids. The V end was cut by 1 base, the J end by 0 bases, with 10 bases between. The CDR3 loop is CASSQGWGGSYEQYF. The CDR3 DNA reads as TGCGCCAGCAGCCAAGGTTGGGGCGGCTCCTACGAGCAGTACTTC.

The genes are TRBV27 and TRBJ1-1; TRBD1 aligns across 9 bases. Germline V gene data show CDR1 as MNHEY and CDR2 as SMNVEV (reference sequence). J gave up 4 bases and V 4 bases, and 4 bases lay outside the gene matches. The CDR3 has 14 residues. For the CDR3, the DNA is TGTGCCAGCAGTTACGACAGGGGGGCCACTGAAGCTTTCTTT. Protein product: CASSYDRGATEAFF.

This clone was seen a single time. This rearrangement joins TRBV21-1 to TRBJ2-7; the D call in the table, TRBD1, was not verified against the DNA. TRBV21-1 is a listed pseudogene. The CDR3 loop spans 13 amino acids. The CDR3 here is CASEQAAGKKQYF. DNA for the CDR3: TGTGCCAGCGAGCAGGCTGCAGGTAAAAAGCAGTACTTC.

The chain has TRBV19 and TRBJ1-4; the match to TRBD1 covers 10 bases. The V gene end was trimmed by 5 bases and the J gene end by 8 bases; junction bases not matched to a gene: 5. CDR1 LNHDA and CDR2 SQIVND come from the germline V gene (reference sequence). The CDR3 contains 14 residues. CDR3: CASSLGQGMEKLFF. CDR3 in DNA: TGTGCCAGTAGTCTGGGACAGGGGATGGAAAAACTGTTTTTT.

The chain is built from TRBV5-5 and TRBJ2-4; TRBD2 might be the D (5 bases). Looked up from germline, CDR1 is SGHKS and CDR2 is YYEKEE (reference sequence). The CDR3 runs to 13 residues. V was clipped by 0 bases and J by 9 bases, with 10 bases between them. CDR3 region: CASSLEGEGIQYF. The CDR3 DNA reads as TGTGCCAGCAGCTTGGAGGGTGAGGGCATTCAGTACTTC. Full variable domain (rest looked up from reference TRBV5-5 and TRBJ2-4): DAGVTQSPTHLIKTRGQQVTLRCSPISGHKSVSWYQQVLGQGPQFIFQYYEKEERGRGNFPDRFSARQFPNYSSELNVNALLLGDSALYLCASSLEGEGIQYFGAGTRLSVL.

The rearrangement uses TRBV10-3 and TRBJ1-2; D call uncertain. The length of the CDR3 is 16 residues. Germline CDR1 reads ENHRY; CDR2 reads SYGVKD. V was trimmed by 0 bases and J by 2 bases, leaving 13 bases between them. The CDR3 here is CAISESIEGINYGYTF. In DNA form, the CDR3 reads TGTGCCATCAGTGAGTCGATAGAGGGCATCAACTATGGCTACACCTTC.

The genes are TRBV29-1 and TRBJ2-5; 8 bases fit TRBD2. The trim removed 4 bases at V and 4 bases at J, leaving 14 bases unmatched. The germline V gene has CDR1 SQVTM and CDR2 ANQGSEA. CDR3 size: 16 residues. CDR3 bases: TGCAGCGTTGCCTCGTGGGCGGGGGGATTAGGAGAGACCCAGTACTTC. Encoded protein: CSVASWAGGLGETQYF.